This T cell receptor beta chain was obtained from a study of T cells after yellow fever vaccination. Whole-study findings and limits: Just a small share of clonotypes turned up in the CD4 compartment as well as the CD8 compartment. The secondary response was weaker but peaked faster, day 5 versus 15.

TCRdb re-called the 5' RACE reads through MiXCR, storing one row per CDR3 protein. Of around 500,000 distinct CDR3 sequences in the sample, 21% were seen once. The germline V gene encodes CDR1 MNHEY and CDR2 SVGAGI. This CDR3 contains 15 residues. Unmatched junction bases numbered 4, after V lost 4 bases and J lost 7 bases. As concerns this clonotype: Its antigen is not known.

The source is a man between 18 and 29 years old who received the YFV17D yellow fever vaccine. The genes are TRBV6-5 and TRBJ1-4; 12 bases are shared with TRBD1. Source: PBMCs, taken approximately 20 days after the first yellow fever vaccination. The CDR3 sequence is CASSSGQGAVEKLFF. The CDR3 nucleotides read TGTGCCAGCAGTTCGGGACAGGGGGCGGTTGAAAAACTGTTTTTT.